Shown below are 29 T cell receptor beta chains from a single sample sequenced in a study of cytotoxic CD8 clonotypes in ibrutinib-treated CLL. Sequencing was performed with immunoSEQ multiplex PCR; in TCRdb, only in-frame clones are kept and a portion is missing. This table has roughly 220,000 clones, roughly three quarters appearing once. Sequencing used PBMCs, obtained after 12 months of ibrutinib treatment. These receptors all stem from a human donor with chronic lymphocytic leukemia.

The genes are TRBV2 and TRBJ1-2; TRBD1 matches 9 bases. The CDR3 sequence is 15 residues long. V gave up 9 bases and J gave up 7 bases; unmatched junction bases: 15. Germline V CDR1 and CDR2: SNHLY, FYNNEI. The CDR3 sequence: CARWDRALNEGGYTF. The CDR3 nucleotides read TGTGCCAGATGGGACAGGGCCCTGAACGAGGGTGGCTACACCTTC. Filled out from reference TRBV2 and TRBJ1-2, the complete variable domain reads EPEVTQTPSHQVTQMGQEVILRCVPISNHLYFYWYRQILGQKVEFLVSFYNNEISEKSEIFDDQFSVERPDGSNFTLKIRSTKLEDSAMYFCARWDRALNEGGYTFGSGTRLTVV.

On this clone itself: In the same sample, other DNA sequences code for this CDR3. The chain has TRBV5-1 and TRBJ2-5; the match to TRBD2 covers 11 bases. With 4 bases clipped from V and 4 bases from J, the junction kept 3 bases outside the gene matches. Germline V gene lookup returns CDR1 SGHRS and CDR2 YFSETQ. The CDR3 loop spans 14 amino acids. The CDR3 is CASSPGLAGETQYF. The CDR3 DNA follows: TGCGCCAGCAGCCCCGGACTAGCGGGAGAGACCCAGTACTTC.

This clone showed up just once. This chain uses TRBV19 with TRBJ1-3, with D possibly matching TRBD1 (6 bases). The germline CDR1 and CDR2 sequences are LNHDA and SQIVND (reference sequence). The CDR3 loop spans 14 amino acids. The V gene lost 11 bases and the J gene lost 1 base, with 15 bases spanning the gap. The CDR3 region is CASQGLTSGNTIYF. The CDR3 DNA sequence: TGTGCCTCACAGGGTCTGACTTCTGGAAACACCATATATTTT.

This chain joins TRBV2 and TRBJ2-7; 7 nucleotides agree with TRBD2. V dropped 4 bases and J dropped 6; count of bases not matched to a gene: 9. The CDR3 runs 14 residues. CDR1 and CDR2 (germline): SNHLY, FYNNEI. This chain's CDR3 is CASSAVTSFSEQYF. In nucleotides, the CDR3 is TGTGCCAGCAGTGCGGTGACTAGCTTTTCCGAGCAGTACTTC.

The chain recombines TRBV4-1 with TRBJ2-4; 9 bases map to TRBD1. V was clipped by 3 bases and J by 2 bases; unmatched bases: 17. The CDR3 is 20 amino acids. Germline CDR1 reads MGHRA; CDR2 reads YSYEKL. The chain's CDR3 is CASSQPTGGAGGRTKNIQYF. The CDR3 DNA reads as TGCGCCAGCAGCCAGCCCACAGGGGGCGCGGGTGGTAGGACCAAAAACATTCAGTACTTC.

This chain links TRBV30 with TRBJ1-1, with D possibly matching TRBD1 (5 bases). V lost 3 bases and J 1 base, leaving 24 bases between the germline ends. Germline CDR1 is GTSNPN and CDR2 is SVGIG (reference sequence). This CDR3 is built from 18 residues. CDR3 DNA sequence: TGTGCCTGGAGGGGGGGTAGAAATAGTTGGCAGTCGAACACTGAAGCTTTCTTT. This encodes CAWRGGRNSWQSNTEAFF.

The genes are TRBV7-9 and TRBJ2-5; 9 bases line up with TRBD1. Germline lookup yields CDR1 SEHNR and CDR2 FQNEAQ (reference sequence). Germline trimming cut 3 bases from V and 5 bases from J; bases unmatched to any gene: 7. The CDR3 runs to 15 residues. The DNA of the CDR3 is TGTGCCAGCAGCTTTACAGGGGGCGCGGGGGAGACCCAGTACTTC. Translation gives CASSFTGGAGETQYF. Full variable domain (outside the CDR3, taken from reference TRBV7-9 and TRBJ2-5): DTGVSQNPRHKITKRGQNVTFRCDPISEHNRLYWYRQTLGQGPEFLTYFQNEAQLEKSRLLSDRFSAERPKGSFSTLEIQRTEQGDSAMYLCASSFTGGAGETQYFGPGTRLLVL.

The V call is TRBV18, the J call TRBJ2-1; TRBD2 aligns across 8 bases. This CDR3 contains 15 residues. Trimming removed 2 bases from V and 8 bases from J; junction bases left unmatched: 8. The germline gives CDR1 KGHSH, CDR2 LQKENI. CDR3 amino acids: CASSPYSGATDEQFF. CDR3 nucleotide sequence: TGTGCCAGCTCACCATATAGCGGGGCAACGGATGAGCAGTTCTTC.

The chain uses TRBV19 and TRBJ2-5; perhaps TRBD1 as D (6 bases). CDR3 length equals 12 residues. Germline-derived CDR1 and CDR2 are LNHDA and SQIVND (reference sequence). V lost 3 bases and J 8 bases, leaving 10 bases between the germline ends. The CDR3 is CASSISQGTQYF. The CDR3 DNA reads as TGTGCCAGTAGTATTTCACAGGGTACCCAGTACTTC.

This chain uses TRBV5-1 with TRBJ2-3; D possibly corresponds to TRBD1 (5 bases). Germline V gene sequence: CDR1 SGHRS, CDR2 YFSETQ. The CDR3 has 16 residues. The germline V and J ends were trimmed by 0 bases and 2 bases, with 13 bases remaining between them. The CDR3 DNA is TGCGCCAGCAGCTTGGTGATGGGGCCCAACACAGATACGCAGTATTTT. Translating it yields CASSLVMGPNTDTQYF.

V gene TRBV7-8 combines with J gene TRBJ1-2; 7 bases map to TRBD1. This CDR3 contains 15 residues. From germline, CDR1 is SGHVS and CDR2 FQNEAQ. V shed 2 bases, J shed 4 bases, and the junction held 7 bases outside the gene matches. The DNA of the CDR3 is TGTGCCAGCAGCTTACAGGGGGGTATAGGCTATGGCTACACCTTC. Its protein product is CASSLQGGIGYGYTF.

V usage is TRBV5-8 and J usage is TRBJ2-5, with 7 bases that match TRBD1. With V trimmed by 3 bases and J by 3 bases, 8 bases remained unmatched. In germline, CDR1 is SGHTS, CDR2 YDEGEE. CDR3 length equals 15 residues. The CDR3 region is CASSSFDRAEETQYF. For the CDR3, the DNA is TGTGCCAGCAGCTCCTTCGACAGGGCAGAAGAGACCCAGTACTTC.

V usage is TRBV6-6 and J usage is TRBJ1-1; tentatively, D is TRBD1 (6 bases). Trimming removed 4 bases from V and 2 bases from J, with 17 bases in between. Germline CDR1 is MNHNY and CDR2 is SVGAGI (reference sequence). The CDR3 consists of 16 residues. The CDR3 loop reads CASSSRGAPTNTEAFF. Here the CDR3 DNA reads TGTGCCAGCAGTTCTCGGGGGGCGCCCACTAACACTGAAGCTTTCTTT.

V usage is TRBV27 and J usage is TRBJ2-1, with D perhaps matching TRBD1 or TRBD2 (5 bases each). Deletions cut 2 bases from V and 8 bases from J, with 22 bases between. Per the germline V gene, CDR1 is MNHEY and CDR2 is SMNVEV (reference sequence). This CDR3 spans 17 amino acids. CDR3 bases: TGTGCCAGCAGTTTAGGGTCTGGGACCACCATGCTGGATGAGCAGTTCTTC. Residues: CASSLGSGTTMLDEQFF.

J is TRBJ1-2 and V is TRBV4-1; possibly TRBD1 for D (6 bases). V lost 0 bases to trimming and J lost 7 bases, with 18 bases between them. The CDR3 extends over 16 amino acids. Germline V gives CDR1 MGHRA, CDR2 YSYEKL. CDR3 loop: CASSQDLGGALRGYTF. CDR3 coding DNA: TGCGCCAGCAGCCAAGATCTTGGGGGCGCGCTCCGTGGCTACACCTTC.

This clone was seen only a few times. This chain joins TRBV19 and TRBJ2-7; 10 bases map to TRBD2. This CDR3 is 15 amino acids long. CDR1 LNHDA and CDR2 SQIVND come from the germline V gene (reference sequence). The V gene end was trimmed by 3 bases and the J gene end by 0 bases; junction bases not matched to a gene: 2. The CDR3 DNA sequence: TGTGCCAGTAGTATCGGACTAGCGGCCTCCTACGAGCAGTACTTC. Translating gives CASSIGLAASYEQYF.

This chain links TRBV5-1 with TRBJ2-5; D call uncertain. The CDR3 has 13 residues. Trimming removed 1 base from V and 6 bases from J, with 10 bases in between. CDR1 SGHRS and CDR2 YFSETQ come from the germline V gene. The CDR3 loop reads CASSLMGPQTQYF. The CDR3 DNA follows: TGCGCCAGCAGCTTGATGGGCCCCCAGACCCAGTACTTC.

The chain combines TRBV6-6 with TRBJ2-3; TRBD1 or TRBD2 may be the D gene (5 bases each). The germline CDR1 and CDR2 sequences are MNHNY and SVGAGI (reference sequence). The CDR3 runs 14 residues. Trimming removed 2 bases from V and 6 bases from J, with 12 bases in between. CDR3 region: CASSYESGTDTQYF. CDR3 nucleotides: TGTGCCAGCAGTTACGAATCAGGGACGGATACGCAGTATTTT.

The gene calls are TRBV5-1 and TRBJ2-5; D might be TRBD2 (5 bases). The germline V and J ends were trimmed by 4 bases and 2 bases, with 15 bases remaining between them. The CDR3 extends over 15 amino acids. Germline CDR1 SGHRS, CDR2 YFSETQ. The CDR3 DNA sequence: TGCGCCAGCAGCACCGTAATCGGGGTTCAAGAGACCCAGTACTTC. Residues: CASSTVIGVQETQYF.

J is TRBJ1-3 and V is TRBV6-5; 9 nucleotides align to TRBD1. The trim removed 5 bases at V and 0 bases at J, leaving 2 bases unmatched. CDR1 and CDR2 from the germline V gene are MNHEY and SVGAGI. This CDR3 comprises 15 residues. In DNA, the CDR3 is TGTGCCAGCAGTCACAGGGGGCCCTCTGGAAACACCATATATTTT. It is translated as CASSHRGPSGNTIYF.

This clone was counted only a few times. The rearrangement links TRBV6-1 to TRBJ2-1; TRBD1 might be the D (6 bases). In germline, CDR1 is MNHNS, CDR2 SASEGT. Trimming removed 6 bases from V and 2 bases from J, with 14 bases in between. The CDR3 totals 15 residues. CDR3 coding DNA: TGTGCCAGCAGGGTTCCGACAGGTGCCTACAATGAGCAGTTCTTC. This codes for CASRVPTGAYNEQFF.

This chain joins TRBV18 and TRBJ2-5, with D perhaps matching TRBD2 (5 bases). The length of the CDR3 is 14 residues. V was trimmed by 3 bases and J by 2 bases, leaving 10 bases between them. The germline V gene has CDR1 KGHSH and CDR2 LQKENI. CDR3 protein: CASSPQRDQETQYF. The CDR3 nucleotides read TGTGCCAGCTCACCCCAACGGGATCAAGAGACCCAGTACTTC.

This clone was recorded a few times. The J gene is TRBJ2-1, the V gene TRBV2; 7 bases map to TRBD2. V shed 2 bases, J shed 2 bases, and the junction held 3 bases outside the gene matches. CDR1 and CDR2 from the germline V gene are SNHLY and FYNNEI. This CDR3 has 15 residues. As DNA, the CDR3 is TGTGCCAGCAGTGAACGACTAGCTGCCTACAATGAGCAGTTCTTC. It yields the protein CASSERLAAYNEQFF.

The V and J genes are TRBV28 and TRBJ1-1; no definite D call. Germline V gene sequence: CDR1 MDHEN, CDR2 SYDVKM. The V and J ends lost 0 bases and 5 bases respectively, with 4 bases between them. The CDR3 sequence is 12 residues long. The CDR3 is CASSLWSTEAFF. The CDR3 DNA sequence: TGTGCCAGCAGTTTATGGAGTACTGAAGCTTTCTTT.

The chain links TRBV5-4 to TRBJ2-7; 11 bases map to TRBD2. V lost 6 bases to trimming and J lost 2 bases; unmatched junction nucleotides: 7. The CDR3 contains 15 residues. Looked up from germline, CDR1 is SGHNT and CDR2 is YYREEE (reference sequence). The CDR3 loop reads CASKPGTSGPYEQYF. The CDR3, as DNA: TGTGCCAGCAAACCCGGGACTAGCGGCCCCTACGAGCAGTACTTC.

The chain links TRBV5-1 to TRBJ2-1; D is unclear. Per the germline V gene, CDR1 is SGHRS and CDR2 is YFSETQ. The V end lost 0 bases, the J end lost 2 bases, and 6 bases lay between the germline ends. CDR3 size: 14 residues. DNA of the CDR3: TGCGCCAGCAGCTTGGTTGGGGCCTACAATGAGCAGTTCTTC. Protein product: CASSLVGAYNEQFF.

The sample holds one count of this clone. The chain employs TRBV6-5 and TRBJ2-7, with D possibly being TRBD2 (6 bases). V was clipped by 0 bases and J by 1 base, with 13 bases between them. Germline CDR1 reads MNHEY; CDR2 reads SVGAGI. The CDR3 runs 16 residues. The CDR3 region has the DNA TGTGCCAGCAGTTACTCGGTAGCGGCAAAATCCTACGAGCAGTACTTC. It specifies CASSYSVAAKSYEQYF.

The gene calls are TRBV9 and TRBJ1-2, with TRBD1 matching over 12 bases. The germline CDR1 and CDR2 sequences are SGDLS and YYNGEE. The trim removed 4 bases at V and 5 bases at J, leaving 12 bases unmatched. The CDR3 consists of 17 residues. The CDR3 spells CASSPGTGGQEGYGYTF. CDR3 bases: TGTGCCAGCAGCCCTGGGACAGGGGGCCAAGAAGGTTATGGCTACACCTTC.

CDR3 nucleotide sequence: TGTGCCAGCAGTGCAAACAGGGGTACGCAGTATTTT. It specifies CASSANRGTQYF. The chain has TRBV28 and TRBJ2-3; 7 bases fit TRBD1. The J segment lost 8 bases and the V segment lost 5 bases, leaving 4 bases of the junction unmatched. Looked up from germline, CDR1 is MDHEN and CDR2 is SYDVKM. CDR3 size: 12 residues.